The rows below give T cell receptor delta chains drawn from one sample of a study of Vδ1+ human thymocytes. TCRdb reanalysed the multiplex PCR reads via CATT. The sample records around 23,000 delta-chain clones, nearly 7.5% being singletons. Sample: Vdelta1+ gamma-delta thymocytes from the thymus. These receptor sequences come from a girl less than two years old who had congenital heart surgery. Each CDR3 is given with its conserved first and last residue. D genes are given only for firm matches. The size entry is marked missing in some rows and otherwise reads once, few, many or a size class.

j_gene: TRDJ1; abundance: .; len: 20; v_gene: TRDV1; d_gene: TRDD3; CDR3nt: TGTGCTCTTGGGGAACAAAGGGCCCTGGGGGATACCCGGTCCACCGATAAACTCATCTTT; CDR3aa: CALGEQRALGDTRSTDKLIF
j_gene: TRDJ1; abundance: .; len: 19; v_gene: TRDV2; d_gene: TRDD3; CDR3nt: TGTGCCTGTGTGTTCACGTACTGGGGGATTTACCTGTACACCGATAAACTCATCTTT; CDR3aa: CACVFTYWGIYLYTDKLIF
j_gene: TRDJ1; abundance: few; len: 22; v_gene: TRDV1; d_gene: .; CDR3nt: TGTGCTCTTGGGGTTCTTCCTACAGGGGCCTACCTCCTCCTGGGGGGGACCGATAAACTCATCTTT; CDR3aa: CALGVLPTGAYLLLGGTDKLIF
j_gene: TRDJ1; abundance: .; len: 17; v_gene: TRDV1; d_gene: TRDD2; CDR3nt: TGTGCTCTTGGTCACTTCCTACCAAAATTACCCGGGGCAAAACTCATCTTT; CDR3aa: CALGHFLPKLPGAKLIF
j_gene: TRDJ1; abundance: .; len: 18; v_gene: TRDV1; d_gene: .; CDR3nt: TGTGCTCTTGGGGGCCCGCGGGGTCCTGTATATTGGACCGATAAACTCATCTTT; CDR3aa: CALGGPRGPVYWTDKLIF
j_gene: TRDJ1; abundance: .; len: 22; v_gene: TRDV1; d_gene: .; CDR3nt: TGTGCTCTTGGGGAACCCCACCTCGGGCCTGGGGATGAGCGGGCTTACACCGATAAACTCATCTTT; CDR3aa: CALGEPHLGPGDERAYTDKLIF
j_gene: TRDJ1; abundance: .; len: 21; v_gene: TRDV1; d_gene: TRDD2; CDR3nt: TGTGCTCTTGGGGAAAAGATCCTTCCTACTACTGGGGTCCGCCTGACCGATAAACTCATCTTT; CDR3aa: CALGEKILPTTGVRLTDKLIF
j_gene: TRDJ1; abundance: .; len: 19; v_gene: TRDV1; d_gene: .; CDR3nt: TGTGCTCTTGGGGAAGGGGACTTCCGTTCAGGATCCGACACCGATAAACTCATCTTT; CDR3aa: CALGEGDFRSGSDTDKLIF
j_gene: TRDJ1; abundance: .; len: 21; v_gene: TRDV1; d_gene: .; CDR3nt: TGTGCTCTTGGATTGGGCCTTCCTTCGCTCTTAATACTGGGGGACACCGATAAACTCATCTTT; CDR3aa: CALGLGLPSLLILGDTDKLIF
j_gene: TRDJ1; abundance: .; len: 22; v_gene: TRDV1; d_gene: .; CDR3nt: TGTGCTCTTATCGGCCTGACTCACGGTTCATTTTACAGCTATCCTTACACCGATAAACTCATCTTT; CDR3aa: CALIGLTHGSFYSYPYTDKLIF
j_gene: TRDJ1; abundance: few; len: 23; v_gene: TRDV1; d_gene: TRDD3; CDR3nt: TGTGCTCTTGGGGAATCACCTACCTACCTTGCTGACTGGGGGACGGGGGGCACCGATAAACTCATCTTT; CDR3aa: CALGESPTYLADWGTGGTDKLIF
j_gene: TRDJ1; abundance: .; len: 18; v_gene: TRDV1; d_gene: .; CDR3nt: TGTGCTCTTGGGGGTGCCTTCCTAGAGGGGATACGCGGCGATAAACTCATCTTT; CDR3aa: CALGGAFLEGIRGDKLIF
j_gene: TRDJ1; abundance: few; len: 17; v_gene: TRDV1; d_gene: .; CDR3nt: TGTGCTCTTGGGGTCGCCTTACGCGTTCAGTACACCGATAAACTCATCTTT; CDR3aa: CALGVALRVQYTDKLIF
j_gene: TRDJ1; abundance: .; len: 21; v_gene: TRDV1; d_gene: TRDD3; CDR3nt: TGTGCTCTTGGGGTCCCTCCTGCGTACTGGGGGACAGCGATGTACACCGATAAACTCATCTTT; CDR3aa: CALGVPPAYWGTAMYTDKLIF
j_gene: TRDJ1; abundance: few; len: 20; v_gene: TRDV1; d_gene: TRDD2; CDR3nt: TGTGCTCTTGGGGTCGGCCTTCCTACGAGAATACTGGGATACACCGATAAACTCATCTTT; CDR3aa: CALGVGLPTRILGYTDKLIF
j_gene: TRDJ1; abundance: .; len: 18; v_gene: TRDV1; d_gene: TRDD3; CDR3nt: TGTGCTCTTGGCTTATTCCGGTTTTTACTGGGGGATACCGATAAACTCATCTTT; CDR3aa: CALGLFRFLLGDTDKLIF
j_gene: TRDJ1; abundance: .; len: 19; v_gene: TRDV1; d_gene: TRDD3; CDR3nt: TGTGCTCTTGGGGAACGGCCTTCCTTTCATACTGGGGGACCCGATAAACTCATCTTT; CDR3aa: CALGERPSFHTGGPDKLIF
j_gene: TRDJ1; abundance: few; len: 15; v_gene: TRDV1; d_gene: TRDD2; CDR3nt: TGTGCTCTATTCCTACTACCAAACTTATGCGATAAACTCATCTTT; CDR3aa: CALFLLPNLCDKLIF
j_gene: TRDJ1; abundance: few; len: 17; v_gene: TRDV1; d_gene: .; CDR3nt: TGTGCTCTTGGGGAACTTATGCGAGAGGCGTACACCGATAAACTCATCTTT; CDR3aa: CALGELMREAYTDKLIF
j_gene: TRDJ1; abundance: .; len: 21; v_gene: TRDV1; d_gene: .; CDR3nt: TGTGCTCTTGGGGAAGGGGGCCAGTTTGGGTTCGCCCTGCTGTACACCGATAAACTCATCTTT; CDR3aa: CALGEGGQFGFALLYTDKLIF
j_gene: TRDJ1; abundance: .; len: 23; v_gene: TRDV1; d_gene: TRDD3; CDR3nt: TGTGCTCTTGGGGAACGAAACCCCCCTATTGAGTACTGGGGGACCCTTAACACCGATAAACTCATCTTT; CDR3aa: CALGERNPPIEYWGTLNTDKLIF
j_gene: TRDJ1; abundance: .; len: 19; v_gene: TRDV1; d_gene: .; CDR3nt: TGTGCTCTTGGGGAATTTCCTATGAGTTCCCATCCCTTCACCCTTAAACTCATCTTT; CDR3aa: CALGEFPMSSHPFTLKLIF
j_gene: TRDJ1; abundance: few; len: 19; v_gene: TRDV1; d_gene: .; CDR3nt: TGTGCTCTTGGGGAAAGGATTGAGGGGACCCGGCAGGACACCGATAAACTCATCTTT; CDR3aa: CALGERIEGTRQDTDKLIF
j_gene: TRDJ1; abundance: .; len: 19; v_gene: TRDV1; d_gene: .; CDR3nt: TGTGCTCTTGGGGAAGGTGGCGAACTGGGCGCCAAAGGGGCCGATAAACTCATCTTT; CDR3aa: CALGEGGELGAKGADKLIF
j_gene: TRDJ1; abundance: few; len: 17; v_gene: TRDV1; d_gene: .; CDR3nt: TGTGCTCTTGTCCCCGCGTTGTCAACCCGCAAAACCGATAAACTCATCTTT; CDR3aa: CALVPALSTRKTDKLIF
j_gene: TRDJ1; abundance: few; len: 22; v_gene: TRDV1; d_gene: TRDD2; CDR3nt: TGTGCTCTTGGGGGGTTCCGCCTTCCTTCCCTACTGAGGGACCATTACACCGATAAACTCATCTTT; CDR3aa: CALGGFRLPSLLRDHYTDKLIF
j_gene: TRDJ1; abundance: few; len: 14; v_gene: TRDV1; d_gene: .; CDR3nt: TGTGCTCTTGGGGTCAGTAGGTACACCGATAAACTCATCTTT; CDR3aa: CALGVSRYTDKLIF
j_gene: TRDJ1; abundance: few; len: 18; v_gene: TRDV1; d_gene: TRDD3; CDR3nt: TGTGCTCTTGGGCTTTCCTTGCCCCTGGGGGATTTCGTTCGGAAACTCATCTTT; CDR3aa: CALGLSLPLGDFVRKLIF
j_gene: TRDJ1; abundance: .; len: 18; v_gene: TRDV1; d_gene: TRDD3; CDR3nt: TGTGCTCTTGGGGAACCACTAACCTGGGGGATACGCATCGATAAACTCATCTTT; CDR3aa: CALGEPLTWGIRIDKLIF
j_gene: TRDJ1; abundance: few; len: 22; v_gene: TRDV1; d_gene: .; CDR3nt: TGTGCTCTTGGGGAAGATTTCGACTCGGCGTTCCCGAGCTCCGGGGGACCCGATAAACTCATCTTT; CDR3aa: CALGEDFDSAFPSSGGPDKLIF
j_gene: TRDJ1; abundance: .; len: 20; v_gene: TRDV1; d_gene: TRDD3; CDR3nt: TGTGCTCTTGGGGGGCCTTCCCCTCGTACTGGGGGATGGTACACCGATAAACTCATCTTT; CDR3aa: CALGGPSPRTGGWYTDKLIF
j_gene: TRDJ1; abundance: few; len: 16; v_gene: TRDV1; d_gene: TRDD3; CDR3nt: TGTGCTCTTGGGGAATGCCTGGTCCTGGGGGCCGATAAACTCATCTTT; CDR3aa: CALGECLVLGADKLIF
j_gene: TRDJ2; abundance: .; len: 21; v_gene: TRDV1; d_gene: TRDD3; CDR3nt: TGTGCTCTTGGGAAGGAAGGTGTCTGGGGGATCGCGGGGCATTTGACAGCACAACTCTTCTTT; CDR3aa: CALGKEGVWGIAGHLTAQLFF
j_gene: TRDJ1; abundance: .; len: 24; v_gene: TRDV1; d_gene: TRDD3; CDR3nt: TGTGCTCTTGGGGAATCGTACCATGCCCTTTACTGGGGGATACGCAGGACGGCAACCGATAAACTCATCTTT; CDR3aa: CALGESYHALYWGIRRTATDKLIF
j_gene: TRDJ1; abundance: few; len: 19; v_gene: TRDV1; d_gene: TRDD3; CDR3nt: TGTGCTCTTGGGGAACAAAAATCTCCAACTGGGGGATACGAAGAACAACTCATCTTT; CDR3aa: CALGEQKSPTGGYEEQLIF
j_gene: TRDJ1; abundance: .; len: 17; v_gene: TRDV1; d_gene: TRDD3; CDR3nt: TGTGCTCTTGGGGAACTAAGGAACTGGGGGTTCACCGATAAACTCATCTTT; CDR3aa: CALGELRNWGFTDKLIF
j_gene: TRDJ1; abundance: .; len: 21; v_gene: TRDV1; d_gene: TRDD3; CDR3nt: TGTGCTCTTGGGGACCCTAACCCTTCCCCCCCTGGGGGAATGTACACCGATAAACTCATCTTT; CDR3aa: CALGDPNPSPPGGMYTDKLIF
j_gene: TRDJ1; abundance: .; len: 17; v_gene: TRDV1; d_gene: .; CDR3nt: TGTGCTCTTGGGGTACCTGCCTTCCGCCTCAGTACCGATAAACTCATCTTT; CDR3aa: CALGVPAFRLSTDKLIF
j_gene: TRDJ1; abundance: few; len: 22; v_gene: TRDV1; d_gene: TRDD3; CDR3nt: TGTGCTCTTGGGGAACTAAGAGGGTCATTTCACTGGGGGCCACCGTACACCGATAAACTCATCTTT; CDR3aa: CALGELRGSFHWGPPYTDKLIF
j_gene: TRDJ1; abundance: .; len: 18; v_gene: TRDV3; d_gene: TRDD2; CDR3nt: TGTGCCTATCCCACTTCCTACGGGATGCCAACTCCGATTCATAAACTCATCTTT; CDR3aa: CAYPTSYGMPTPIHKLIF
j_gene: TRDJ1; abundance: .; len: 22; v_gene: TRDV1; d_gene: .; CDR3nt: TGTGCTCTTGGGGAACCCCCCATCCGAAGAGATTTACCCCATCCGTACACCGATAAACTCATCTTT; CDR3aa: CALGEPPIRRDLPHPYTDKLIF
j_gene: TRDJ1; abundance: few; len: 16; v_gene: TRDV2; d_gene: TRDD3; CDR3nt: TGTGCCTGTGACACCGTCGGGGGATATCAGCCCGATAAACTCATCTTT; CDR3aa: CACDTVGGYQPDKLIF
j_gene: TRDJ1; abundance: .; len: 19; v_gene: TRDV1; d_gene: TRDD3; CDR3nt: TGTGCTCTTGGCCCCCCGAGGGGGATACTGGGGGATTACACCGATAAACTCATCTTT; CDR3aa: CALGPPRGILGDYTDKLIF
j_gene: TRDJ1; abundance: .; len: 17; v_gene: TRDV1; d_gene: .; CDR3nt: TGTGCTCTTGGACCCAGTTTATGGGGGCTGGACACCGATAAACTCATCTTT; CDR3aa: CALGPSLWGLDTDKLIF
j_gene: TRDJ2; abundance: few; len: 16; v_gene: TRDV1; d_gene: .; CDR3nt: TGTGCTCTTGGGGACCCTTCATACCTGAGGACAGCACAACTCTTCTTT; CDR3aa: CALGDPSYLRTAQLFF
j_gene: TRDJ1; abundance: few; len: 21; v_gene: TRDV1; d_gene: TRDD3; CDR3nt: TGTGCTCTTGGTCCCATTACTCGGGCTGGGGGATACTCGAAGACGACCGATAAACTCATCTTT; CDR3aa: CALGPITRAGGYSKTTDKLIF
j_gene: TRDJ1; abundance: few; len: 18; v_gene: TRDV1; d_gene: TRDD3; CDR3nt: TGTGCTCTTGGGGAACCTCATACTGGGGGACAGTACACCGATAAACTCATCTTT; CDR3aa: CALGEPHTGGQYTDKLIF
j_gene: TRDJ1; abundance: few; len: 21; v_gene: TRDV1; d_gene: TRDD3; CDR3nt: TGTGCTCTTGGGGAACTTCTGTCCGGGCTTACTGGGGCCCGGGGCACCGATAAACTCATCTTT; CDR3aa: CALGELLSGLTGARGTDKLIF
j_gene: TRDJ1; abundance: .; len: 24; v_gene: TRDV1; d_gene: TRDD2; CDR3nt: TGTGCTCTTGGGGAACGGCTTCCTACGTTTTCCTCCCGTACTGGGAGCACGTACACCGATAAACTCATCTTT; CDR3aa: CALGERLPTFSSRTGSTYTDKLIF
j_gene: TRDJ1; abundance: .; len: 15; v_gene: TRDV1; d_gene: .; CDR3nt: TGTGCTCTTGGGGAACTCTGCGGGTACACCGATAAACTCATCTTT; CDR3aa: CALGELCGYTDKLIF
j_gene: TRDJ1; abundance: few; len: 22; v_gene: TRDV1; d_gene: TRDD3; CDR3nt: TGTGCTCTTGGGGATTCCAATTTCCTTCAACTGGGGGATATAGGGTTCGGCGATAAACTCATCTTT; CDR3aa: CALGDSNFLQLGDIGFGDKLIF
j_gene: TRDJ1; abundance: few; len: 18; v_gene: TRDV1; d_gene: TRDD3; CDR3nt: TGTGCTCTTGGGGAACTAGATAATACTGGGGGATACACCGATAAACTCATCTTT; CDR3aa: CALGELDNTGGYTDKLIF